Listed here is a single TCR beta chain. This clonotype was detected once. The specificity of this receptor is unknown. No much larger clonotype is one base removed from it; base qualities were not supplied. Evidence from one read is weak. This entry belongs to a study of CD8+CD57+ T cells in acquired aplastic anemia (dated by TCRdb to the late 2010s). Context from the whole study: Extracted DNA from sorted CD4+ and CD8+ cells averaged around 3.2 ug, ranging from roughly 0.17 to 27.4 ug. CD8+CD57+ expansion was defined as a frequency above the mean frequency observed in healthy subjects.

The patients picked for sequencing were ones in whom flow cytometry had shown an expansion of CD8+CD57+ cells. All patients had severe acquired aplastic anemia diagnosed by International Study of Aplastic Anemia and Agranulocytosis and Camitta criteria. At the time blood was sampled, none of the patients had received any therapy. TCR repertoires of sorted CD4+ and CD8+ blood T cells from severe aplastic anemia patients and healthy subjects were deep-sequenced in the study. Patients were enrolled under clinicaltrials.gov protocols 00001620, 01623167, 00001397, 00071045, 00081523 and 00961064 in the USA. Ficoll-Paque density gradient centrifugation was used to isolate peripheral blood mononuclear cells. CD4+ and CD8+ T cells were sorted by FACS or magnetic beads before DNA extraction. The CDR1 and CDR2 encoded by the germline V gene are SGHAT and FQNNGV. The V and J ends are trimmed by 0 bases and 7 bases, leaving 16 bases between them. The CDR3 has 17 amino acids, counting the end cysteine and phenylalanine. Only CDR3 DNA remains: 51 bases, in frame from the first base.

Genomic DNA served as template for TCR beta VDJ combination and CDR3 sequence profiling. An Illumina HiSeq 2000 was used for TCR repertoire sequencing. The source study handled its data this way. Repertoires were assessed using TRBV/TRBJ rearrangement plots, CDR3 size and DJ length profiles, and Simpson's diversity index. The most abundant DNA sequence in the deep sequencing data was defined as the immunodominant clone. CDR3 amino acid sequences were checked for sharing across subjects and were also compared against the VDJdb database and published repertoires. TCRdb reprocessed the public reads (quality trimming at Q25 with fastp, clone calling with MiXCR) and kept in-frame beta chains. Under each unique CDR3 protein, matching rows form one entry showing the most common genes and DNA. None of the V and J calls come from the authors' own analysis; TCRdb made them. In this sample the table shows 150,000 to 160,000 distinct CDR3 sequences, approximately 52% of which occur a single time. About 12% of the sample lies in the top ten.

Study-wide conclusions, independent of this receptor: Around 31 CD8+ CDR3 sequences were shared between patients and controls but appeared highly expressed in patients and within their immunodominant clones. CD8+ Simpson's diversity did not differ significantly between patients and healthy controls (P=0.060).

The TCR sequence derives from a human donor with aplastic anemia. The sequence joins TRBV11-2 to TRBJ1-6; 5 matching bases give a weak D call of TRBD1. Sequenced sample: sorted CD4+, CD8+, or CD8+CD57+ T cells (not recorded which) from PBMCs. At the DNA level, the sequence is TGTGCCAGCAGCTTAGAGTTGACAGCCCTGGGGAATTCACCCCTCCACTTT. Its coded protein is CASSLELTALGNSPLHF.